There are a few counts of the clone carrying this T cell receptor beta chain. This entry comes from a study of blood T cell repertoires in COVID-19. Study in general: T cells, B-cell-depleted T cells, or PBMCs supplied cDNA or gDNA.

Authors' processing steps: Amplification from reference gene primers served as the basis for estimated nucleated cell counts. The data were produced by immunoSEQ multiplex PCR, yet TCRdb's version contains in-frame clones alone and is incomplete. V, J and clone size reflect that table, while D and trimming were determined from the DNA. In the table there are about 240,000 clones, 85% to 90% of which are singletons. The germline CDR1 and CDR2 sequences are SGHRS and YFSETQ. The CDR3 is 14 amino acids. V was shortened by 2 bases and J by 3 bases, with 11 bases between the two germline ends. The receptor comes from a woman aged 65 to 85 with active or convalescent COVID-19. Material for sequencing was peripheral blood. The chain links TRBV5-1 to TRBJ1-1, with D maybe TRBD1 (6 bases). For the CDR3, the DNA is TGCGCCAGCAGCTTCAGGGGAGCTGACACTGAAGCTTTCTTT. It specifies CASSFRGADTEAFF.